This TCR beta chain stems from a study of blood T cell repertoires in COVID-19. Study at large: Sample material is recorded as cDNA or gDNA derived from T cells, B-cell-depleted T cells, or PBMCs.

In the original analysis: Estimation of nucleated cell counts relied on the amplification of reference gene primers. Measured with immunoSEQ multiplex PCR; TCRdb has only the in-frame clones, and not every one. D and trimming come from the DNA, and the V and J calls and clone size come from that table. Of 70,000 or so clones listed, roughly 87% are singletons. The material sequenced was peripheral blood. The TCR originated in a woman in her fifties or sixties with acute or convalescent COVID-19.

CDR3 nucleotides: TGTGCCAGCAGTTTCCAGGGCGGGAGGACACCCCTCCACTTT. It yields the protein CASSFQGGRTPLHF. The chain has TRBV27 and TRBJ1-6, with D possibly matching TRBD1 (5 bases). This CDR3 has 14 residues. In germline, CDR1 is MNHEY, CDR2 SMNVEV (reference sequence). Trimming took off 3 bases at V and 11 bases at J, with 14 bases between the two ends.